This T cell receptor beta chain was captured by sequencing in a study of blood T cell repertoires in COVID-19. Study-wide background: Sites across the United States, Italy and Spain contributed samples from acute and convalescent COVID-19.

Authors' analysis steps: Nucleated cell number was recorded as an estimate derived from reference gene primer amplification. Some clones are missing from TCRdb's copy, which holds only in-frame ones; the method was immunoSEQ multiplex PCR. V and J calls plus clone size are reproduced from that table; the DNA served to infer D and trimming. The repertoire holds 110,000 or so clones, with 71% as singletons. This sequence was found in a woman aged 40 to 49 with acute or convalescent COVID-19. Sequenced sample: peripheral blood.

CDR3 nucleotide sequence: TGCGCCAGCAGCTTCAAAGGGGTAGGGAACACCGGGGAGCTGTTTTTT. Residues: CASSFKGVGNTGELFF. The chain combines TRBV5-1 with TRBJ2-2; a weak D match, TRBD1 (5 bases). CDR3 length: 16 amino acids. Germline V gene sequence: CDR1 SGHRS, CDR2 YFSETQ. V gave up 2 bases and J gave up 1 base, with 12 bases separating them.